Shown below are 24 T cell receptor beta chains from a single sample sequenced in a study of T cells in Graves' hyperthyroidism and ophthalmopathy. Amplification targeted TCR beta CDR3 regions from RNA transcripts. With the HTBI primer set, the TCR CDR3 went through a first round of RT-PCR. One entry per CDR3 protein results from TCRdb running MiXCR on the multiplex PCR reads. The sample has approximately 510,000 distinct CDR3 sequences; 20% are singletons. The sample taken for sequencing was blood. Every receptor here comes from a man between 18 and 29 years old with Graves' hyperthyroidism.

This clonotype was counted many times. The chain recombines TRBV7-9 with TRBJ1-1, with 7 bases identical to TRBD1. V was clipped by 4 bases and J by 4 bases; unmatched bases: 6. CDR1 and CDR2 (germline): SEHNR, FQNEAQ (reference sequence). The length of the CDR3 is 14 residues. As DNA, the CDR3 is TGTGCCAGCAGCTCATACAGGGGCGGCACTGAAGCTTTCTTT. Amino acid sequence: CASSSYRGGTEAFF.

Notes on this clonotype: The CDR3 does not close with the conserved phenylalanine or tryptophan, likely indicating a read error. This chain joins TRBV20-1 and TRBJ2-7, with D unresolved. CDR1 and CDR2 from the germline V gene are DFQATT and SNEGSKA (reference sequence). V was trimmed by 3 bases and J by 2 bases, leaving 14 bases between them. CDR3 size: 14 residues. CDR3 in amino acids: CSASFLAGAYEQYY. DNA of the CDR3: TGCAGTGCTAGTTTCTTGGCAGGAGCCTACGAGCAGTACTAC.

Ten or more counts support this clonotype. This chain connects TRBV11-1 to TRBJ2-2; TRBD2 might be the D (5 bases). Looked up from germline, CDR1 is SGHAT and CDR2 is FQDESV (reference sequence). The CDR3 runs 16 residues. The V end lost 4 bases, the J end lost 1 base, and 13 bases lay between the germline ends. The DNA of the CDR3 is TGTGCCAGCAGCTATGATGCAGGAGGGAACACCGGGGAGCTGTTTTTT. The encoded protein is CASSYDAGGNTGELFF. The entire variable domain, with the rest obtained from reference TRBV11-1 and TRBJ2-2, is as follows: EAEVAQSPRYKITEKSQAVAFWCDPISGHATLYWYRQILGQGPELLVQFQDESVVDDSQLPKDRFSAERLKGVDSTLKIQPAELGDSAMYLCASSYDAGGNTGELFFGEGSRLTVL.

In its sample, this clonotype was seen a few times. The chain carries TRBV6-1 and TRBJ2-5; 8 bases agree with TRBD2. This CDR3 has 14 amino acids. The germline V gene encodes CDR1 MNHNS and CDR2 SASEGT. Germline trimming cut 6 bases from V and 3 bases from J; bases unmatched to any gene: 6. CDR3 protein: CASRIGRGEETQYF. DNA for the CDR3: TGTGCCAGCAGGATTGGGCGGGGGGAAGAGACCCAGTACTTC.

There are many counts of this clonotype. The CDR3 loop is CTRGGDPGYGYTF. For the CDR3, the DNA is TGCACCCGGGGAGGGGACCCGGGCTATGGCTACACCTTC. The rearrangement uses TRBV20-1 and TRBJ1-2; weak D call: TRBD1 (5 bases). The CDR3 runs 13 residues. Per germline, CDR1 DFQATT and CDR2 SNEGSKA (reference sequence).

This clonotype has a count of ten or more. The chain joins TRBV7-9 to TRBJ2-5, with a weak D call TRBD1 (6 bases). CDR1 is SEHNR and CDR2 is FQNEAQ in the germline V gene (reference sequence). The V gene lost 11 bases and the J gene lost 5 bases, with 15 bases spanning the gap. The CDR3 totals 12 residues. CDR3 protein: CAGQSSSETQYF. The CDR3 coding sequence is TGTGCCGGACAGTCTAGCTCCGAGACCCAGTACTTC.

The rearrangement uses TRBV28 and TRBJ2-7; D remains unclear. V shed 7 bases and J shed 2 bases, with 12 bases lying between them. The germline V gene has CDR1 MDHEN and CDR2 SYDVKM. This CDR3 spans 13 amino acids. The CDR3 spells CASTQPHPYEQYF. For the CDR3, the DNA is TGTGCCAGCACCCAACCCCACCCCTACGAGCAGTACTTC.

V usage is TRBV20-1 and J usage is TRBJ2-5, with D possibly called TRBD1 or TRBD2 (6 bases each). The germline V gene encodes CDR1 DFQATT and CDR2 SNEGSKA (reference sequence). The CDR3 loop spans 14 amino acids. The V gene lost 3 bases and the J gene lost 4 bases, with 15 bases spanning the gap. The DNA of the CDR3 is TGCAGTGCTAGTTCGGGGGCGCAGAGAGAGACCCAGTACTTC. Translation: CSASSGAQRETQYF.

The V and J genes are TRBV20-1 and TRBJ1-1; no definite D call. The CDR3 has 13 amino acids. Germline V gene data show CDR1 as DFQATT and CDR2 as SNEGSKA (reference sequence). The V end was cut by 0 bases, the J end by 5 bases, with 10 bases between. The CDR3 loop reads CSAREPIGTEAFF. CDR3 sequence (DNA): TGCAGTGCTAGAGAACCTATAGGGACTGAAGCTTTCTTT.

The rearrangement uses TRBV5-1 and TRBJ1-1; no clear D. The CDR3 sequence is 16 residues long. Germline V gene data show CDR1 as SGHRS and CDR2 as YFSETQ. The V end lost 3 bases, the J end lost 0 bases, and 15 bases lay between the germline ends. DNA of the CDR3: TGCGCCAGCAGCTCGCGCGGTGGGGTCATGAACACTGAAGCTTTCTTT. It yields the protein CASSSRGGVMNTEAFF.

This clonotype was recorded many times. The CDR3 sequence is CASSETKGRNTIYF. As DNA, the CDR3 is TGTGCCAGCAGTGAAACCAAGGGCCGAAACACCATATATTTT. The chain employs TRBV6-1 and TRBJ1-3; D remains unclear. V was cut by 2 bases and J by 5 bases, with 10 bases left in between. The CDR3 is 14 amino acids. Germline assignment: CDR1 MNHNS and CDR2 SASEGT.

This clonotype was detected many times. The chain employs TRBV12-3 or TRBV12-4 and TRBJ2-7; D unresolved. V lost 3 bases to trimming and J lost 2 bases, with 11 bases between them. There are 14 residues in the CDR3. The CDR3 region has the DNA TGTGCCAGCAGTTTGGGTTTGGATCCCTACGAGCAGTACTTC. Amino acids: CASSLGLDPYEQYF.

Only a few counts were recorded for this clonotype. V and J are TRBV11-2 and TRBJ1-1; D unresolved. V was shortened by 5 bases and J by 0 bases, with 16 bases between the two germline ends. This CDR3 is built from 16 residues. Germline V gene data show CDR1 as SGHAT and CDR2 as FQNNGV. The CDR3 DNA reads TGTGCCAGCAGCCCGGAATCATCGGGTATGAACACTGAAGCTTTCTTT. It codes for CASSPESSGMNTEAFF. Based on the CDR3 plus reference TRBV11-2 and TRBJ1-1, the full variable domain is EAGVAQSPRYKIIEKRQSVAFWCNPISGHATLYWYQQILGQGPKLLIQFQNNGVVDDSQLPKDRFSAERLKGVDSTLKIQPAKLEDSAVYLCASSPESSGMNTEAFFGQGTRLTVV.

This clonotype was found many times. The chain carries TRBV28 and TRBJ1-1; D possibly corresponds to TRBD1 (5 bases). The germline V and J ends were trimmed by 8 bases and 1 base, with 8 bases remaining between them. This CDR3 spans 12 amino acids. The germline V gene has CDR1 MDHEN and CDR2 SYDVKM. The CDR3 coding sequence is TGTGCCAGCGACAGCTCGAACACTGAAGCTTTCTTT. Amino acid sequence: CASDSSNTEAFF.

This rearrangement joins TRBV12-3 or TRBV12-4 to TRBJ2-7; D not resolved. CDR3 length: 14 residues. The ends were cut back, 3 bases at V and 2 bases at J, with 11 bases in the middle. The CDR3 protein is CASSFTNTAYEQYF. In DNA form, the CDR3 reads TGTGCCAGCAGTTTCACGAACACCGCCTACGAGCAGTACTTC.

This clonotype showed up many times. The chain couples TRBV4-2 to TRBJ2-4, with D tentatively TRBD2 (5 bases). Germline V CDR1 and CDR2: LGHNA, YNFKEQ. The CDR3 totals 20 residues. The V end was cut by 0 bases, the J end by 7 bases, with 28 bases between. DNA of the CDR3: TGTGCCAGCAGCCAAGAGCCAATTGGACGCAACTCCGATTTAGCGAACATTCAGTACTTC. It yields the protein CASSQEPIGRNSDLANIQYF.

The V and J genes are TRBV21-1 and TRBJ1-1. TRBV21-1 counts as a pseudogene. This CDR3 has 16 amino acids. The CDR3 reads CASSKRFQDLATEAFF. CDR3 in DNA: TGTGCCAGCAGCAAACGCTTTCAGGACTTGGCTACTGAAGCTTTCTTT.

This clonotype was picked up many times. A read error may account for a junction end that differs from germline. The rearrangement uses TRBV12-3 or TRBV12-4 and TRBJ1-1, with D possibly TRBD1 on 5 matching bases. The CDR3 consists of 14 residues. CDR3 loop: CATSAGGAETEAFF. In DNA form, the CDR3 reads TGTGCCACCAGTGCCGGTGGGGCGGAGACTGAAGCTTTCTTT.

This chain connects TRBV6-5 to TRBJ1-5, with TRBD1 identical over 8 bases. The CDR3 covers 17 residues. Germline-derived CDR1 and CDR2 are MNHEY and SVGAGI. Trimming took 4 bases from V and 7 from J; bases not matched to a gene: 15. The CDR3 nucleotides are TGTGCCAGCAGTTTGAATCTTGGGACAGGAGCCGGGCAGCCCCAGCATTTT. This codes for CASSLNLGTGAGQPQHF.

The chain employs TRBV6-1 and TRBJ1-2, with D possibly matching TRBD1 (5 bases). Trimming took 11 bases from V and 7 from J, leaving 14 bases between them. Germline V gene lookup returns CDR1 MNHNS and CDR2 SASEGT. This CDR3 spans 11 amino acids. CDR3 coding DNA: TGTGCCCAAAGGAGTGGGGCTGGCTACACCTTC. This sequence encodes CAQRSGAGYTF.

This clonotype was counted many times. V and J are TRBV12-3 or TRBV12-4 and TRBJ1-1; 7 nucleotides line up with TRBD1. The CDR3 extends over 13 amino acids. V trimming: 6 bases; J trimming: 10 bases; junction bases outside the gene matches: 11. Here the CDR3 reads CASSQIEQGTAFF. The CDR3 DNA reads TGTGCCAGCAGCCAAATCGAACAGGGGACAGCTTTCTTT.

This clonotype came up many times. This sequence joins TRBV19 and TRBJ2-7, with a possible D match to TRBD1 (5 bases). The ends were cut back, 4 bases at V and 1 base at J, with 11 bases in the middle. Germline V gene data show CDR1 as LNHDA and CDR2 as SQIVND (reference sequence). This CDR3 comprises 14 residues. CDR3 sequence reads: CASSTPGNSYEQYF. The CDR3 DNA reads as TGTGCCAGTAGTACTCCAGGGAATTCCTACGAGCAGTACTTC.

This clonotype came up many times. The V and J genes are TRBV6-5 and TRBJ2-7; unclear D gene. Trimming stripped 2 bases from V and 7 bases from J, with 6 bases between. The CDR3 length is 11 residues. Germline lookup yields CDR1 MNHEY and CDR2 SVGAGI. The CDR3 is CASSYDGEQYF. The CDR3 DNA is TGTGCCAGCAGTTACGATGGGGAGCAGTACTTC.

Turning to this clonotype: A much larger clone is a single base away; this may be a read error. This chain joins TRBV6-1 and TRBJ1-2; D is unresolved. The CDR3 runs to 16 residues. Trimming cost V 5 bases and J 1 base, with 17 bases left between them. The germline V gene has CDR1 MNHNS and CDR2 SASEGT. The CDR3 loop reads CASSPRPAPVNYGYTF. Here the CDR3 DNA reads TGTGCCAGCAGTCCAAGGCCGGCTCCCGTTAACTATGGCTACACCTTC.